The next 7 T cell receptor beta chains were all read from a single sample in a study of shared clonotypes between healthy human individuals. Only in-frame clones appear in the TCRdb table, and some are missing; sequencing was by immunoSEQ multiplex PCR. The repertoire holds fewer than 3 million clones, with about 90% as singletons. Sequenced: naive CD4+ T cells from PBMCs. Subset reported: CD45RA+ positively selected. These receptors originate from a man aged 18 to 30 in good health. Some clones in this sample may be carry-over from other donors' samples.

This clone has only one observation. The chain has TRBV5-1 and TRBJ2-7; D perhaps matches TRBD1 (5 bases). The germline gives CDR1 SGHRS, CDR2 YFSETQ. The germline V and J ends were trimmed by 0 bases and 4 bases, with 8 bases remaining between them. The CDR3 extends over 13 amino acids. The chain's CDR3 is CASSLGRAYEQYF. The DNA of the CDR3 is TGCGCCAGCAGCTTGGGCAGGGCATACGAGCAGTACTTC.

V and J are TRBV11-2 and TRBJ2-1; 10 bases line up with TRBD2. With V trimmed by 5 bases and J by 7 bases, 14 bases remained unmatched. CDR3 size: 17 residues. Germline V gives CDR1 SGHAT, CDR2 FQNNGV. This CDR3 reads CASSPEGASGSGNEQFF. CDR3 DNA: TGTGCCAGCAGCCCCGAAGGAGCTAGCGGGAGTGGGAATGAGCAGTTCTTC.

The CDR3 is CASSRITSGANVLTF. The CDR3 DNA reads as TGTGCCAGCAGCCGCATAACCTCTGGGGCCAACGTCCTGACTTTC. The chain is built from TRBV5-8 and TRBJ2-6; the D is unclear. The CDR3 runs 15 residues. Germline CDR1 and CDR2: SGHTS and YDEGEE. Between the trimmed V and J ends, which lost 4 bases and 0 bases, there was a span of 8 bases.

The V gene is TRBV18, the J gene TRBJ1-2; TRBD1 is a possible D gene (5 bases). The CDR3 consists of 15 residues. V was cut by 4 bases and J by 7 bases, with 19 bases left in between. The germline V gene encodes CDR1 KGHSH and CDR2 LQKENI. This CDR3 reads CASSLGTGLESGYTF. DNA for the CDR3: TGTGCCAGCTCACTGGGGACCGGCCTTGAGAGTGGCTACACCTTC. The complete variable domain, with remaining parts taken from reference TRBV18 and TRBJ1-2, reads NAGVMQNPRHLVRRRGQEARLRCSPMKGHSHVYWYRQLPEEGLKFMVYLQKENIIDESGMPKERFSAEFPKEGPSILRIQQVVRGDSAAYFCASSLGTGLESGYTFGSGTRLTVV.

The CDR3 region is CASTASGRGEQFF. The CDR3 DNA is TGTGCCAGCACCGCCAGCGGGAGGGGTGAGCAGTTCTTC. The chain carries TRBV7-9 and TRBJ2-1; 10 bases fit TRBD2. The germline CDR1 and CDR2 sequences are SEHNR and FQNEAQ (reference sequence). The CDR3 has 13 amino acids. The ends lost 7 bases at V and 9 bases at J; junction bases unmatched: 6.

V usage is TRBV7-2 and J usage is TRBJ2-1; D is ambiguous. The CDR3 covers 16 residues. Germline V CDR1 and CDR2: SGHTA, FQGNSA. Trimming cost V 2 bases and J 0 bases, with 11 bases left between them. The DNA of the CDR3 is TGTGCCAGCAGCTTACTTGGCTATAGCTCCTACAATGAGCAGTTCTTC. This translates into CASSLLGYSSYNEQFF.

The rearrangement joins TRBV7-3 to TRBJ1-1; 7 positions match TRBD1. Germline V CDR1 and CDR2: SGHTA, FQGTGA. Germline trimming cut 4 bases from V and 1 base from J; bases unmatched to any gene: 9. CDR3 length equals 16 residues. The chain's CDR3 is CASSSNRQGRNTEAFF. DNA for the CDR3: TGTGCCAGCAGCTCTAACCGACAGGGAAGGAACACTGAAGCTTTCTTT. Complete variable domain (other parts from reference TRBV7-3 and TRBJ1-1): GAGVSQTPSNKVTEKGKYVELRCDPISGHTALYWYRQSLGQGPEFLIYFQGTGAADDSGLPNDRFFAVRPEGSVSTLKIQRTERGDSAVYLCASSSNRQGRNTEAFFGQGTRLTVV.